A selection of T cell receptor beta chains follows, all from one sample in a study of blood T cell repertoires in COVID-19. Clones were read by immunoSEQ multiplex PCR, and TCRdb kept only the in-frame ones, dropping some. This table has about 230,000 clones, approximately 90% appearing once. The source material was PBMCs or T cells enriched from blood (not recorded which). The receptors derive from a woman between 35 and 50 years old with acute COVID-19. The CDR3 runs from the conserved cysteine through the conserved F or W. D genes are given only for firm matches. Clone size is not always given. Where it is, it says once, few, many or a class for expanded clones.

D gene	clone size	V gene	J gene	CDR3 protein	CDR3 DNA
TRBD1	-	TRBV3-1/TRBV3-2	TRBJ1-2	CASSQGSAPRGRNGYTF	TGTGCCAGCAGCCAAGGTTCGGCTCCTAGGGGGCGAAATGGCTACACCTTC
TRBD2	-	TRBV19	TRBJ2-7	CASRSGGEQYF	TGTGCCAGTAGGTCGGGGGGAGAGCAGTACTTC
TRBD1	-	TRBV30	TRBJ1-2	CAWSAYKGANYGYTF	TGTGCCTGGAGTGCCTATAAGGGGGCGAACTATGGCTACACCTTC
-	few	TRBV3-1/TRBV3-2	TRBJ2-5	CASSQEWGLETQYF	TGTGCCAGCAGCCAAGAGTGGGGGCTGGAGACCCAGTACTTC
-	-	TRBV30	TRBJ1-2	CAWSPGYGYTF	TGTGCCTGGAGTCCAGGGTATGGCTACACCTTC
-	-	TRBV6-5	TRBJ2-5	CASTLKETQYF	TGTGCCAGCACCTTAAAAGAGACCCAGTACTTC
-	few	TRBV4-2	TRBJ2-1	CASSQDAGADEQFF	TGTGCCAGCAGCCAAGATGCGGGGGCGGATGAGCAGTTCTTC
-	few	TRBV6-1	TRBJ1-1	CASSEQGNTEAFF	TGTGCCAGCAGTGAACAGGGGAACACTGAAGCTTTCTTT
-	-	TRBV30	TRBJ1-5	CAWSGGQGSQPQHF	TGTGCCTGGAGTGGGGGTCAGGGCTCTCAGCCCCAGCATTTT
TRBD1	-	TRBV5-1	TRBJ2-3	CASSYTFRTGMGLDTQYF	TGCGCCAGCAGCTACACCTTCCGGACAGGAATGGGATTAGATACGCAGTATTTT
TRBD2	-	TRBV7-2	TRBJ2-3	CASSFREGLGTDTQYF	TGTGCCAGCAGCTTCAGGGAGGGGCTGGGCACAGATACGCAGTATTTT
TRBD1	-	TRBV27	TRBJ1-1	CASSPASGTGVTEAFF	TGTGCCAGCAGTCCGGCGTCCGGGACAGGGGTTACTGAAGCTTTCTTT
TRBD1	-	TRBV25-1	TRBJ1-5	CASSWGQVNQPQHF	TGTGCCAGCAGTTGGGGACAGGTCAATCAGCCCCAGCATTTT
-	-	TRBV24-1	TRBJ1-3	CATSDWRGVVYSGNTIYF	TGTGCCACCAGTGATTGGCGGGGAGTAGTCTACTCTGGAAACACCATATATTTT
TRBD1	-	TRBV7-9	TRBJ1-4	CASSSLTGGPGTNEKLFF	TGTGCCAGCAGCTCCTTGACAGGGGGCCCGGGCACTAATGAAAAACTGTTTTTT
TRBD1	-	TRBV4-2	TRBJ2-5	CASSPLGTGEQETQYF	TGTGCCAGCAGCCCGCTTGGGACAGGGGAACAAGAGACCCAGTACTTC
-	-	TRBV2	TRBJ1-1	CASSERLMNTEAFF	TGTGCCAGCAGTGAAAGACTGATGAACACTGAAGCTTTCTTT
-	-	TRBV25-1	TRBJ1-1	CASRGAGTYTEAFF	TGTGCCAGCAGGGGGGCAGGGACCTACACTGAAGCTTTCTTT
TRBD1	-	TRBV4-2	TRBJ1-2	CASSQPKTGIYGYTF	TGTGCCAGCAGCCAACCTAAGACAGGGATCTATGGCTACACCTTC
TRBD1	-	TRBV5-1	TRBJ1-2	CASSLARGLDGYTF	TGCGCCAGCAGCTTGGCCAGGGGGCTGGATGGCTACACCTTC
TRBD1	-	TRBV5-4	TRBJ2-7	CASSFRDREAEQYF	TGTGCCAGCAGCTTCCGGGACAGGGAGGCTGAGCAGTACTTC
-	-	TRBV9	TRBJ2-1	CASSVGSDEQFF	TGTGCCAGCAGCGTAGGGAGCGATGAGCAGTTCTTC
TRBD1	-	TRBV6-5	TRBJ1-4	CASSYSQGADEKLFF	TGTGCCAGCAGTTACTCGCAGGGGGCCGATGAAAAACTGTTTTTT
-	-	TRBV9	TRBJ2-3	CASSVGAPTDTQYF	TGTGCCAGCAGCGTTGGGGCCCCCACAGATACGCAGTATTTT
TRBD2	-	TRBV9	TRBJ2-1	CASSVDPLAGGNNEQFF	TGTGCCAGCAGCGTAGACCCACTAGCGGGGGGAAACAATGAGCAGTTCTTC
-	many	TRBV4-3	TRBJ2-6	CASSQALSGANVLTF	TGCGCCAGCAGCCAAGCCCTCTCTGGGGCCAACGTCCTGACTTTC
-	-	TRBV5-1	TRBJ2-2	CASSLASVTGELFF	TGCGCCAGCAGCTTGGCGTCCGTCACCGGGGAGCTGTTTTTT
-	-	TRBV21-1	TRBJ1-1	CASSKVELEGGAREAFF	TGTGCCAGCAGCAAAGTAGAATTAGAAGGGGGCGCTAGGGAAGCTTTCTTT
TRBD2	-	TRBV3-1/TRBV3-2	TRBJ2-2	CASSQSPLAGGPYTGELFF	TGTGCCAGCAGCCAATCCCCCCTAGCGGGGGGGCCTTACACCGGGGAGCTGTTTTTT
-	-	TRBV9	TRBJ2-5	CASSQRSAAGTQYF	TGTGCCAGCAGCCAGAGATCTGCGGCGGGGACCCAGTACTTC
-	-	TRBV7-9	TRBJ1-1	CASSFTGLNTEAFF	TGTGCCAGCAGCTTTACAGGTTTGAACACTGAAGCTTTCTTT
TRBD1	-	TRBV7-9	TRBJ1-4	CASSWKGQVTTNEKLFF	TGTGCCAGCAGCTGGAAGGGACAGGTGACAACTAATGAAAAACTGTTTTTT
-	once	TRBV4-1	TRBJ1-5	CASSSIGEGNQPQHF	TGCGCCAGCAGCTCCATCGGGGAGGGCAATCAGCCCCAGCATTTT
-	-	TRBV10-3	TRBJ1-6	CAISETEGNSPLHF	TGTGCCATCAGTGAAACGGAGGGTAATTCACCCCTCCACTTT
TRBD2	-	TRBV7-2	TRBJ2-3	CASSPFPGGESTDTQYF	TGTGCCAGCAGCCCATTCCCGGGAGGGGAAAGCACAGATACGCAGTATTTT
-	-	TRBV11-2	TRBJ2-3	CASSLGRGDTQYF	TGTGCCAGCAGCTTAGGAAGAGGAGATACGCAGTATTTT
-	-	TRBV6-2/TRBV6-3	TRBJ2-2	CASSSQGNGELFF	TGTGCCAGCAGTTCACAGGGAAACGGGGAGCTGTTTTTT
TRBD1	-	TRBV7-2	TRBJ2-2	CASSENRGRTGELFF	TGTGCCAGCAGCGAAAACAGGGGGCGCACCGGGGAGCTGTTTTTT
TRBD1	-	TRBV7-2	TRBJ1-3	CASRIQGGSGNTIYF	TGTGCCAGCCGAATACAGGGGGGCTCTGGAAACACCATATATTTT
TRBD2	few	TRBV14	TRBJ2-2	CASNRGGRAITGELFF	TGTGCCAGCAATAGAGGCGGGAGGGCCATCACCGGGGAGCTGTTTTTT
TRBD1	-	TRBV5-1	TRBJ2-7	CASSVTTGVHEQYF	TGCGCCAGCAGCGTCACCACAGGGGTCCACGAGCAGTACTTC
-	-	TRBV28	TRBJ1-5	CASSSREGGQPQHF	TGTGCCAGCAGTTCCAGGGAAGGGGGTCAGCCCCAGCATTTT
TRBD2	-	TRBV15	TRBJ2-7	CATSREVAGGSYEQYF	TGTGCCACCAGCAGAGAGGTAGCGGGGGGATCCTACGAGCAGTACTTC
TRBD2	-	TRBV4-2	TRBJ2-3	CASSLPGLAGVGDTQYF	TGTGCCAGCAGCCTGCCCGGACTAGCGGGTGTTGGAGATACGCAGTATTTT
-	once	TRBV5-8	TRBJ1-6	CASQDSSYNSPLHF	TGTGCCAGCCAGGATAGCTCCTATAATTCACCCCTCCACTTT
-	once	TRBV6-5	TRBJ1-4	CASRRDSSKHEKLFF	TGTGCCAGCAGGCGCGACTCTTCAAAACATGAAAAACTGTTTTTT
TRBD1	-	TRBV7-9	TRBJ1-6	CASSAQLTGGDTSPLHF	TGTGCCAGCAGCGCACAACTAACAGGGGGCGATACATCACCCCTCCACTTT
-	few	TRBV6-5	TRBJ2-7	CASQKFDSYEQYF	TGTGCCAGCCAGAAGTTCGACTCCTACGAGCAGTACTTC
-	-	TRBV7-2	TRBJ1-3	CASSVDRVNTIYF	TGTGCCAGCAGCGTGGACAGAGTAAACACCATATATTTT